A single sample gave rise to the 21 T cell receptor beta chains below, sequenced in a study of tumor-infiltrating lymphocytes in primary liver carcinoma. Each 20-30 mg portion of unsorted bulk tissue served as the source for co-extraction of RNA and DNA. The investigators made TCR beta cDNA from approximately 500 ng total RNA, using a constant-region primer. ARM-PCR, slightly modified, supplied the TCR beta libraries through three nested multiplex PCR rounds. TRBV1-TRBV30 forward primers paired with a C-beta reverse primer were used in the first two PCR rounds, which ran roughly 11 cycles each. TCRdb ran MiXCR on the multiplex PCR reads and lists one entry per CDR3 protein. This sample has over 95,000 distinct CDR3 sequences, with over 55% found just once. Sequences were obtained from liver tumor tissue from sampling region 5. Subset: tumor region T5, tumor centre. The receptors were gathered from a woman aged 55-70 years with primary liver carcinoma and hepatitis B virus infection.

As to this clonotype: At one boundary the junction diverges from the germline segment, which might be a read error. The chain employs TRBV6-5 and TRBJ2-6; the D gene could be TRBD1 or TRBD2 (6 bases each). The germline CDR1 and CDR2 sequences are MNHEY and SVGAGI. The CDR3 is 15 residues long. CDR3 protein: CVSSSGETGANVLTF. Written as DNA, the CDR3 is TGTGTCAGCAGCAGCGGAGAGACGGGGGCCAACGTCCTGACCTTC.

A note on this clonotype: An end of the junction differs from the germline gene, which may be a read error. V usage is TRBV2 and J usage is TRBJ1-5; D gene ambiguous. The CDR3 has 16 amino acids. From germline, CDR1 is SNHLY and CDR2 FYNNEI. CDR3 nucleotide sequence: TGTACCAGCAGTGCATATACCGGGTCCCGCAATCAGCCCCAGCATTTT. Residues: CTSSAYTGSRNQPQHF. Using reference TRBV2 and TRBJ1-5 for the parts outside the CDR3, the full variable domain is EPEVTQTPSHQVTQMGQEVILRCVPISNHLYFYWYRQILGQKVEFLVSFYNNEISEKSEIFDDQFSVERPDGSNFTLKIRSTKLEDSAMYFCTSSAYTGSRNQPQHFGDGTRLSIL.

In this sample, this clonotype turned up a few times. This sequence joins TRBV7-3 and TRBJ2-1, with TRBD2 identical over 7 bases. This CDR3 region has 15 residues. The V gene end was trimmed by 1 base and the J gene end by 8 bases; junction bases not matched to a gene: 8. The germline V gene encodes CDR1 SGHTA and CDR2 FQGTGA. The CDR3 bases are TGTGCCAGCAGCTTAATGGGAGGGGAATGGGATGAGCAGTTCTTC. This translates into CASSLMGGEWDEQFF.

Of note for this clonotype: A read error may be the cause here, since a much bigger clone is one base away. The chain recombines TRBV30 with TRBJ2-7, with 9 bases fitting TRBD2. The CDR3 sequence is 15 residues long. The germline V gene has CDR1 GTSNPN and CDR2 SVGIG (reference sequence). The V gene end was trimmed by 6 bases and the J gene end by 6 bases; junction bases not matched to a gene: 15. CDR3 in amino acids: CACPISGSGISEQYF. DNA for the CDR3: TGTGCCTGCCCCATTAGCGGGAGCGGAATCAGCGAGCAGTACTTC.

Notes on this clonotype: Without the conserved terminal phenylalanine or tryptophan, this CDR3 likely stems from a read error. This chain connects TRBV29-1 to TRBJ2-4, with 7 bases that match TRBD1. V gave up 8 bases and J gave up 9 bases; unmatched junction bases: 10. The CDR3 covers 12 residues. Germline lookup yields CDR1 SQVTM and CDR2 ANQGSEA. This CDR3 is CSIGTAWGIQYS. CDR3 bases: TGCAGCATTGGGACAGCGTGGGGCATTCAGTACTCC.

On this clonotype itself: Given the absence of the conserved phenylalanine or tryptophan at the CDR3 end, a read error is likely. The CDR3 DNA follows: TGTACCAGCAGCCTCGGGCTGAACACTGAAGCTTTCATC. It encodes CTSSLGLNTEAFI. V and J are TRBV11-2 and TRBJ1-1; D remains unclear. The CDR3 length is 13 residues. Germline lookup yields CDR1 SGHAT and CDR2 FQNNGV.

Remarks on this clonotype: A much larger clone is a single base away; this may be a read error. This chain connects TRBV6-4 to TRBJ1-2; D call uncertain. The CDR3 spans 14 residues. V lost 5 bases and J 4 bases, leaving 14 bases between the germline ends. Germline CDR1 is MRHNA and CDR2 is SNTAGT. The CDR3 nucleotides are TGTGCCAGCAGTCAGACATGGTCTGGCTATGGCTACACCTTC. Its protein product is CASSQTWSGYGYTF.

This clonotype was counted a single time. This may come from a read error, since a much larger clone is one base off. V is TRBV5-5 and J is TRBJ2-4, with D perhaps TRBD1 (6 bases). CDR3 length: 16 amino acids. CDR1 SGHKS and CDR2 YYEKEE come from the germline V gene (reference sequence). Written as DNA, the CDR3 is TGTACCAGCAGCTTGGACGGCGGACAGCTCGGAAACATTCAGTACTTC. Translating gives CTSSLDGGQLGNIQYF.

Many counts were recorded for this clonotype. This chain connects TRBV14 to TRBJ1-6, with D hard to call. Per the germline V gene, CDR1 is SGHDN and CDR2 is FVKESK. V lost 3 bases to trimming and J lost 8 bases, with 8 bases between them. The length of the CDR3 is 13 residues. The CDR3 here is CASSQIGYSPLHF. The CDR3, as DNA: TGTGCCAGCAGCCAGATCGGTTATTCACCCCTCCACTTT.

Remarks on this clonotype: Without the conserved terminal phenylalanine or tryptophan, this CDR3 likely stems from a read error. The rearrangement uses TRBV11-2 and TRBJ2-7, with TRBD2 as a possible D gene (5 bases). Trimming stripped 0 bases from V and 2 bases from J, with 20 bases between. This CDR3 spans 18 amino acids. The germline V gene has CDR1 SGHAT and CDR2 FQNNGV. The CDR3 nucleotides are TGTGCCAGCAGCTTAGATTGGGTCAGTCTAGCAGATCCCTACGAGCAGTACTTA. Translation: CASSLDWVSLADPYEQYL.

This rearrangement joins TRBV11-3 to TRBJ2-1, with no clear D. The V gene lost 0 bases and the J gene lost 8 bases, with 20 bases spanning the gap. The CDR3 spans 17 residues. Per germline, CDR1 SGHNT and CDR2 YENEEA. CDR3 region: CASSLDFGLCVYDEQFF. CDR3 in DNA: TGTGCCAGCAGCTTAGATTTCGGTCTCTGTGTTTACGATGAGCAGTTCTTC.

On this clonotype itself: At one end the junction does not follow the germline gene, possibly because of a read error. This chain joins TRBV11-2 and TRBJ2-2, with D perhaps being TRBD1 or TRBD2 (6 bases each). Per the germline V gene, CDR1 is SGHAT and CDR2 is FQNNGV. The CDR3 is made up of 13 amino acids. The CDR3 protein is CTSSLDRTGGLSF. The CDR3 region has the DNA TGTACCAGCAGCTTAGATAGGACTGGGGGGCTGTCTTTT.

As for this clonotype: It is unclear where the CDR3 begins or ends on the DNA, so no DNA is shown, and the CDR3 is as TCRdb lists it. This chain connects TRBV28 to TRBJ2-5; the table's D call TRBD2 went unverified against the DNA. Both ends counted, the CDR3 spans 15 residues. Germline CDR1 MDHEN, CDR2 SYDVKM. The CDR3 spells CASILVVEGTETQYF.

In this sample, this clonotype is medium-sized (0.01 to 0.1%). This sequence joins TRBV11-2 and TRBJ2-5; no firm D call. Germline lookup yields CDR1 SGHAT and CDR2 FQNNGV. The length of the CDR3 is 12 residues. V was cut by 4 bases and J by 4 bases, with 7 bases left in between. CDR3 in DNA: TGTGCCAGCAGCTCCGATCTAGAGACCCAGTACTTC. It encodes CASSSDLETQYF. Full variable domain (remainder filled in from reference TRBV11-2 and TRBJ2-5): EAGVAQSPRYKIIEKRQSVAFWCNPISGHATLYWYQQILGQGPKLLIQFQNNGVVDDSQLPKDRFSAERLKGVDSTLKIQPAKLEDSAVYLCASSSDLETQYFGPGTRLLVL.

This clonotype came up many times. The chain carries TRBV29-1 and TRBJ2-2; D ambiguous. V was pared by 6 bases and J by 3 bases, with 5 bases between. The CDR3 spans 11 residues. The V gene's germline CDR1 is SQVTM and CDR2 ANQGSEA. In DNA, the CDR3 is TGCAGCGTCAGAGACACCGGGGAGCTGTTTTTT. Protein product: CSVRDTGELFF.

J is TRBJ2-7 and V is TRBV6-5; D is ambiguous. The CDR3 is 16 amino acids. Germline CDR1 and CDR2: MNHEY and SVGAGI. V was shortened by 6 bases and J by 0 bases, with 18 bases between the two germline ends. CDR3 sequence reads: CASRPPLVRGSYEQYF. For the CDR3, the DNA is TGTGCCAGCAGACCTCCCCTAGTGCGAGGCTCCTACGAGCAGTACTTC.

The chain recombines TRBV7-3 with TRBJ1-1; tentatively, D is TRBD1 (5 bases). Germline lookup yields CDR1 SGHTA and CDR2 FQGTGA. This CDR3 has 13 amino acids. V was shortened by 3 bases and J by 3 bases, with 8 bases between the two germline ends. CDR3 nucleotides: TGTGCCAGCAGCTTTGGGGGGTACACTGAAGCTTTCTTT. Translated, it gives CASSFGGYTEAFF.

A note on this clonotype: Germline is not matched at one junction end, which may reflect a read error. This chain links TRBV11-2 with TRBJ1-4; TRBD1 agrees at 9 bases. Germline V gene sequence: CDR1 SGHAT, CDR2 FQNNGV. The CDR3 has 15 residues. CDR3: CASTFWTGANEKLLF. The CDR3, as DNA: TGTGCCAGCACCTTCTGGACAGGGGCTAATGAAAAACTGCTTTTT. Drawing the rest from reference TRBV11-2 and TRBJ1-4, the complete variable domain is EAGVAQSPRYKIIEKRQSVAFWCNPISGHATLYWYQQILGQGPKLLIQFQNNGVVDDSQLPKDRFSAERLKGVDSTLKIQPAKLEDSAVYLCASTFWTGANEKLLFGSGTQLSVL.

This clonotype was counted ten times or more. CDR3 protein: CASGRFIADTQYF. For the CDR3, the DNA is TGTGCCAGCGGCAGATTTATAGCAGATACGCAGTATTTT. The gene calls are TRBV6-2 or TRBV6-3 and TRBJ2-3; D unresolved. The CDR3 consists of 13 residues. The V and J ends lost 8 bases and 4 bases respectively, with 13 bases between them. Germline V gene sequence: CDR1 MNHEY, CDR2 SVGEGT.

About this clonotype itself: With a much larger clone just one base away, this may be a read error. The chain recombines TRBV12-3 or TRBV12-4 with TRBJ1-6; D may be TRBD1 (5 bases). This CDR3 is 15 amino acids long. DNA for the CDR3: TGTGCCAGCAGTTTAGCCGGGGGGTCTAATTTACCCCTCCACTTT. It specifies CASSLAGGSNLPLHF.

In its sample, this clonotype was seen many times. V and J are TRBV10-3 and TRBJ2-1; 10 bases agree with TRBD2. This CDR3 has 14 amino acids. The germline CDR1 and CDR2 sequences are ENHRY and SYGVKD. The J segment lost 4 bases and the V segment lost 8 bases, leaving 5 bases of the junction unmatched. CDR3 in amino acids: CAISPSGGYNEQFF. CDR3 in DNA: TGTGCCATCTCACCTAGCGGGGGTTACAATGAGCAGTTCTTC.